Listed here are 17 T cell receptor beta chains from one sample, sequenced in a study of tumor-infiltrating lymphocytes in primary liver carcinoma. Co-extraction yielded RNA and DNA from around 20-30 mg of unsorted bulk tissue. TCR beta cDNA was prepared out of about 510 ng total RNA by means of a constant-region primer. Slightly modified ARM-PCR served as the procedure for the TCR beta libraries. These libraries came from three rounds of nested multiplex PCR. The first two PCR rounds, roughly 11 cycles each, used TRBV1-TRBV30 forward primers and a C-beta reverse primer. TCRdb reprocessed the multiplex PCR reads via MiXCR and lists one record per CDR3 protein. The sample yields more than 45,000 distinct CDR3 sequences, 60% to 75% seen once. The sample was liver tumor tissue from sampling region 3. As for subset: tumor region T3, left-lateral pole. The source is a man aged 40-49 years with primary liver carcinoma and hepatitis B virus infection.

Comments on this clonotype: An end of the junction does not agree with germline; a read error may underlie this. CDR3 DNA sequence: TGTGTCAGTAGTCACCTGAACACTGAAGTTTTCTTT. Residues: CVSSHLNTEVFF. The chain has TRBV6-5 and TRBJ1-1; D is undetermined. CDR1 MNHEY and CDR2 SVGAGI come from the germline V gene. This CDR3 is built from 12 residues.

This clonotype has ten or more counts. The CDR3 loop reads CASSLGTSGLTDTQYF. The CDR3 coding sequence is TGCGCCAGCAGCTTGGGGACTAGCGGACTCACAGATACGCAGTATTTT. This chain joins TRBV5-1 and TRBJ2-3, with 10 nucleotides matching TRBD2. The CDR3 extends over 16 amino acids. Trimming removed 0 bases from V and 2 bases from J; junction bases left unmatched: 3. Germline V CDR1 and CDR2: SGHRS, YFSETQ. Full variable domain (outside the CDR3, taken from reference TRBV5-1 and TRBJ2-3): KAGVTQTPRYLIKTRGQQVTLSCSPISGHRSVSWYQQTPGQGLQFLFEYFSETQRNKGNFPGRFSGRQFSNSRSEMNVSTLELGDSALYLCASSLGTSGLTDTQYFGPGTRLTVL.

As for this clonotype: A clone one base away is much larger, so this may be a read error. This is likely a read error, given that the CDR3 carries no conserved phenylalanine or tryptophan at its end. The V gene is TRBV28, the J gene TRBJ2-5, with D tentatively TRBD2 (6 bases). Trimming removed 4 bases from V and 2 bases from J, with 8 bases in between. CDR3 length equals 13 residues. Germline V CDR1 and CDR2: MDHEN, SYDVKM. The chain's CDR3 is CASSSSVQETQYL. CDR3 in DNA: TGTGCCAGCAGTTCTAGCGTTCAAGAGACCCAGTACCTC.

This clonotype was detected many times. V usage is TRBV10-3 and J usage is TRBJ2-1; D is unresolved. V lost 3 bases and J lost 10, with 10 bases in between. The germline V gene encodes CDR1 ENHRY and CDR2 SYGVKD. The CDR3 totals 12 residues. CDR3 nucleotides: TGTGCCATCAGTGAAGGCAGCCGAGAGCAGTTCTTC. Its translation: CAISEGSREQFF.

The rearrangement joins TRBV10-3 to TRBJ1-1, with D uncertain. Germline V gives CDR1 ENHRY, CDR2 SYGVKD. V was trimmed by 8 bases and J by 6 bases, leaving 19 bases between them. CDR3 length: 14 amino acids. The chain's CDR3 is CAICVQRTGAEAFF. CDR3 coding DNA: TGTGCCATCTGTGTTCAAAGGACCGGGGCTGAAGCTTTCTTT.

Worth noting for this clonotype: The CDR3 ends on some other residue instead of the conserved phenylalanine or tryptophan, so this is likely a read error. The chain has TRBV4-2 and TRBJ2-3; 8 bases fit TRBD2. The length of the CDR3 is 17 residues. The V gene's germline CDR1 is LGHNA and CDR2 YNFKEQ. CDR3 protein: CASSPQMGLEITGTQYS. The DNA of the CDR3 is TGTGCCAGCAGCCCTCAGATGGGACTAGAAATCACAGGTACGCAGTATTCT.

Many counts were recorded for this clonotype. The CDR3 does not close with the conserved phenylalanine or tryptophan, likely indicating a read error. The rearrangement joins TRBV28 to TRBJ1-2; D not resolved. The germline V gene has CDR1 MDHEN and CDR2 SYDVKM. With 2 bases removed from V and 9 bases from J, the gap between germline ends came to 16 bases. The CDR3 has 14 amino acids. The CDR3 bases are TGTGCCAGCAGTTTAGGTGGGCCGGTGTATAGCTACACCCTC. It codes for CASSLGGPVYSYTL.

Worth noting for this clonotype: A junction end diverges from the germline sequence, so it may reflect a read error. The chain recombines TRBV11-2 with TRBJ2-3, with a tentative D call TRBD2 (5 bases). Germline CDR1 SGHAT, CDR2 FQNNGV. This CDR3 is built from 15 residues. CDR3 protein: CVSSSIAMSTDTHYF. CDR3 bases: TGTGTCAGCAGCTCAATAGCGATGAGCACAGATACGCATTATTTT. Together with reference TRBV11-2 and TRBJ2-3, the CDR3 gives the full variable domain: EAGVAQSPRYKIIEKRQSVAFWCNPISGHATLYWYQQILGQGPKLLIQFQNNGVVDDSQLPKDRFSAERLKGVDSTLKIQPAKLEDSAVYLCVSSSIAMSTDTHYFGPGTRLTVL.

This chain joins TRBV29-1 and TRBJ2-7, with D perhaps TRBD1 (6 bases). Germline V CDR1 and CDR2: SQVTM, ANQGSEA. V lost 6 bases, J lost 2 bases, and 17 bases lay in between. The CDR3 length is 14 residues. This chain's CDR3 is CSVSRQEATYEQYF. The CDR3 region has the DNA TGCAGCGTATCCAGACAGGAGGCAACCTACGAGCAGTACTTC.

Remarks on this clonotype: A much larger clone is a single base away; this may be a read error. V gene TRBV6-1 combines with J gene TRBJ1-1, with 7 nucleotides matching TRBD1. Per the germline V gene, CDR1 is MNHNS and CDR2 is SASEGT. There are 15 residues in the CDR3. The CDR3 region is CASSEAPDRNTEASF. The CDR3 nucleotides read TGTGCCAGCAGTGAAGCCCCGGACAGGAACACTGAAGCTTCCTTT.

The V gene is TRBV11-2, the J gene TRBJ2-1; D unclear. CDR1 and CDR2 (germline): SGHAT, FQNNGV. The CDR3 covers 14 residues. Trimming left V 6 bases short and J 15 bases short, with 24 bases between. The CDR3 DNA reads TGTGCCAGCAGTTCAACGGGCCCTGGGAATGTGCGGTTCTTC. This encodes CASSSTGPGNVRFF.

As to this clonotype: Since the CDR3 does not end with the conserved phenylalanine or tryptophan, this likely comes from a read error. V usage is TRBV7-9 and J usage is TRBJ2-5, with 8 bases matching TRBD1. The ends lost 7 bases at V and 5 bases at J; junction bases unmatched: 3. Germline V gene lookup returns CDR1 SEHNR and CDR2 FQNEAQ (reference sequence). The CDR3 loop spans 12 amino acids. The CDR3 loop reads CASNRDRETQYI. CDR3 nucleotides: TGTGCCAGCAACAGGGACAGGGAGACCCAGTACATC.

The gene calls are TRBV12-3 or TRBV12-4 and TRBJ2-3; 10 nucleotides match TRBD2. CDR3 size: 16 residues. Germline trimming cut 6 bases from V and 2 bases from J; bases unmatched to any gene: 8. In DNA, the CDR3 is TGTGCCAGCAGCTGGGGACTAGCGCGTATCACAGATACGCAGTATTTT. It yields the protein CASSWGLARITDTQYF.

Points on this clonotype: Sequence at one end of the junction differs from germline and may be a read error. V usage is TRBV10-1 and J usage is TRBJ1-2; perhaps TRBD1 as D (5 bases). CDR3 size: 13 residues. Germline values: CDR1 WNHNN, CDR2 SYGVQD (reference sequence). The CDR3, as DNA: TGCGCCAGCAGTGGGTCAAGGGACTATGACTACACCTTC. Its protein is CASSGSRDYDYTF.

J is TRBJ2-1 and V is TRBV11-2; D may be TRBD2 (5 bases). Germline values: CDR1 SGHAT, CDR2 FQNNGV. Trimming took 5 bases from V and 2 from J, leaving 13 bases between them. The CDR3 is made up of 15 amino acids. The CDR3 loop reads CASSPTGGPYNEQFF. As DNA, the CDR3 is TGTGCCAGCAGCCCTACTGGAGGCCCCTACAATGAGCAGTTCTTC.

As to this clonotype: At one of its ends the junction is not consistent with the germline gene, which may arise from a read error. The chain employs TRBV10-2 and TRBJ2-7; maybe TRBD2 (5 bases). This CDR3 is built from 11 residues. Per the germline V gene, CDR1 is WSHSY and CDR2 is SAAADI. CDR3 nucleotide sequence: TGCGCCAGCCGGACTTACTACGAACAGAACTTC. Protein product: CASRTYYEQNF.

This clonotype was observed a single time. At one boundary the junction diverges from the germline segment, which might be a read error. This rearrangement joins TRBV11-2 to TRBJ2-5; maybe TRBD2 (6 bases). The germline gives CDR1 SGHAT, CDR2 FQNNGV. The CDR3 totals 16 residues. CDR3 residues: CTSRSRDSARQEAQYF. In nucleotides, the CDR3 is TGTACCAGCAGATCCCGGGACTCGGCCCGTCAAGAGGCCCAGTACTTC.